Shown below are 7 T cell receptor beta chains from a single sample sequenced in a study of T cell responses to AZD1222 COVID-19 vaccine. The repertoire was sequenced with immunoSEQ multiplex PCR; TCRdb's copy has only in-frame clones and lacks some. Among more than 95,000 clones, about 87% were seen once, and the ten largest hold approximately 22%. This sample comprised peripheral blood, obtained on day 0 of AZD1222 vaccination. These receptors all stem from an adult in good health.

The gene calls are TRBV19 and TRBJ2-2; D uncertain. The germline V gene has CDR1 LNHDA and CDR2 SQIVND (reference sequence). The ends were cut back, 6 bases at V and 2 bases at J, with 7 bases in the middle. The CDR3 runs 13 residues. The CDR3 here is CASRESNTGELFF. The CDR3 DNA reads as TGTGCCAGTAGGGAAAGTAACACCGGGGAGCTGTTTTTT.

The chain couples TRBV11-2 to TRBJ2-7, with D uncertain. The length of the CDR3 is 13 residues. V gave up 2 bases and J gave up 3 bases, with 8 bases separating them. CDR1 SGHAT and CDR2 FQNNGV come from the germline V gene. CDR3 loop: CASSLSRSYEQYF. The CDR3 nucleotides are TGTGCCAGCAGCTTAAGCAGGAGCTACGAGCAGTACTTC. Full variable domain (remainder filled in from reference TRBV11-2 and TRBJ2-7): EAGVAQSPRYKIIEKRQSVAFWCNPISGHATLYWYQQILGQGPKLLIQFQNNGVVDDSQLPKDRFSAERLKGVDSTLKIQPAKLEDSAVYLCASSLSRSYEQYFGPGTRLTVT.

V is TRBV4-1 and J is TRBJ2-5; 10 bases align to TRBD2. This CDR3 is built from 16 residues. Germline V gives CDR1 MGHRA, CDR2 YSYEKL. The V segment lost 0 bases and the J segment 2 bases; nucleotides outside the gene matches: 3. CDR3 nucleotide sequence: TGCGCCAGCAGCCAAGAAGGACTAGCGGATCAAGAGACCCAGTACTTC. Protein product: CASSQEGLADQETQYF.

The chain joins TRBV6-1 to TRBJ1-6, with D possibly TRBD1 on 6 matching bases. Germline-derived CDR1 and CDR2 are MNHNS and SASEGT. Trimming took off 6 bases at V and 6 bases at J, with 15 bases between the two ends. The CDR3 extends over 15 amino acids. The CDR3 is CASRTRQDLNSPLHF. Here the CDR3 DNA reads TGTGCCAGCAGAACGCGACAGGACCTTAATTCACCCCTCCACTTT.

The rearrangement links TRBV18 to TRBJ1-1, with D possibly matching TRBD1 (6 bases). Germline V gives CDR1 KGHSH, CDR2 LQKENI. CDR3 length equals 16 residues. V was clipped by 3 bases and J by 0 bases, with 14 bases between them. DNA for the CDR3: TGTGCCAGCTCACCGGGTTCAGGACAGTTGAACACTGAAGCTTTCTTT. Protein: CASSPGSGQLNTEAFF.

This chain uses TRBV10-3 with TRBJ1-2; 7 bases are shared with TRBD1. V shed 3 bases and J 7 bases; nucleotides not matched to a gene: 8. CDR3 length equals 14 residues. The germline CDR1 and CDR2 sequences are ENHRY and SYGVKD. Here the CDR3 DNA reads TGTGCCATCAGTGATCGACAGGGAGACCCTGGCTACACCTTC. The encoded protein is CAISDRQGDPGYTF.

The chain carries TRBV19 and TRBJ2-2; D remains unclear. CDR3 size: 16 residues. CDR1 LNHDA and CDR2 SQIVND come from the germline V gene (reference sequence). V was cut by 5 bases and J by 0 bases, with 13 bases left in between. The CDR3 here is CASSFSAVANTGELFF. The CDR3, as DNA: TGTGCCAGTAGTTTTAGTGCAGTTGCGAACACCGGGGAGCTGTTTTTT.